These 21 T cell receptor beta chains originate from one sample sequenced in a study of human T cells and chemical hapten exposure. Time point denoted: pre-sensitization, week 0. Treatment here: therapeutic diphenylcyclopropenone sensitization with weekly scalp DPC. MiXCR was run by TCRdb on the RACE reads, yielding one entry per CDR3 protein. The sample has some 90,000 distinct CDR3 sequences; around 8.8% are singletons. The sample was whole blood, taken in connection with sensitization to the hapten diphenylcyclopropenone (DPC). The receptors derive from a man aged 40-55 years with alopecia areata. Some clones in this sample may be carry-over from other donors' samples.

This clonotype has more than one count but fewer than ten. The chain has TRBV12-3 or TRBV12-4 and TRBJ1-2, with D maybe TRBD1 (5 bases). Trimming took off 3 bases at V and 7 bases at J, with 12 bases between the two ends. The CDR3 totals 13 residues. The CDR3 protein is CASSLTDLPGYTF. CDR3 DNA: TGTGCCAGCAGTTTGACAGACCTTCCTGGCTACACCTTC.

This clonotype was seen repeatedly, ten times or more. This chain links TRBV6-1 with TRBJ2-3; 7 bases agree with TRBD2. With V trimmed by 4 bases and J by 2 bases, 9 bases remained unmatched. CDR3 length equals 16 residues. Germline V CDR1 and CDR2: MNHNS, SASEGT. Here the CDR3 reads CASSAYSGSSTDTQYF. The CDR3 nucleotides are TGTGCCAGCAGTGCCTATAGCGGGTCCTCCACAGATACGCAGTATTTT.

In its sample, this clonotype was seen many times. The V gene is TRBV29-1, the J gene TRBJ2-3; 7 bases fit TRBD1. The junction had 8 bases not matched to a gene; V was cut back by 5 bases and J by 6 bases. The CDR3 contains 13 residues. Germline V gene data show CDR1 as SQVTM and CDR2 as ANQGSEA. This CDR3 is CSVPKQGIDTQYF. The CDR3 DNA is TGCAGCGTTCCTAAACAGGGGATCGATACGCAGTATTTT.

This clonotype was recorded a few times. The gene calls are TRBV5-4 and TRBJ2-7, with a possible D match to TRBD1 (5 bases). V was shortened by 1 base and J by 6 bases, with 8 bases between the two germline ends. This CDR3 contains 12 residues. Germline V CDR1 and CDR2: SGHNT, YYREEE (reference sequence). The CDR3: CASSLQGSEQYF. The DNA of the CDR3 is TGTGCCAGCAGCTTGCAGGGAAGCGAGCAGTACTTC.

Here the CDR3 reads CASSELRGTGELFF. CDR3 sequence (DNA): TGTGCCAGCAGTGAATTAAGGGGCACCGGGGAGCTGTTTTTT. The chain employs TRBV2 and TRBJ2-2; D is perhaps TRBD1 (5 bases). Germline loops: CDR1 SNHLY, CDR2 FYNNEI. CDR3 length: 14 amino acids. Trimming took 2 bases from V and 4 from J, leaving 8 bases between them.

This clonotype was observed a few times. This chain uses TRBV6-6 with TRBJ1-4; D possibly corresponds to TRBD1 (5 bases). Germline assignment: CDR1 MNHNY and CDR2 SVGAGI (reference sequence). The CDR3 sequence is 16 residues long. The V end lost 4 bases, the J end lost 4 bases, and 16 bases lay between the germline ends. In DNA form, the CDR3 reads TGTGCCAGCAGTTCAGAACCGGGACGGTATAATGAAAAACTGTTTTTT. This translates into CASSSEPGRYNEKLFF.

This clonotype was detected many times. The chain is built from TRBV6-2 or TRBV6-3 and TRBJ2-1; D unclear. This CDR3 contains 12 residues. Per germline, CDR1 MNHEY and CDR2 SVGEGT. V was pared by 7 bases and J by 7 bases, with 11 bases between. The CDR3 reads CASTKTGNEQFF. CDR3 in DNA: TGTGCCAGCACCAAGACCGGGAATGAGCAGTTCTTC.

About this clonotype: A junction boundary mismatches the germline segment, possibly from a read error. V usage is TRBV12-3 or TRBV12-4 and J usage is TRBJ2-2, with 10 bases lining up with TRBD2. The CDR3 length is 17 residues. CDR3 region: CANSAASGRENTGELFF. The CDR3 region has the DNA TGTGCCAACAGTGCCGCTAGCGGGAGAGAGAACACCGGGGAGCTGTTTTTT.

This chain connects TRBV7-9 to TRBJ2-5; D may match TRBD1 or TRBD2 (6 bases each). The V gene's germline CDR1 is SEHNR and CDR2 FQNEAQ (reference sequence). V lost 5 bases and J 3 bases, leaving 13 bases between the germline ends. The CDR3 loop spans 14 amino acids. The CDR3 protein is CASSTTGGKETQYF. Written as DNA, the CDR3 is TGTGCCAGCAGCACGACAGGCGGGAAAGAGACCCAGTACTTC.

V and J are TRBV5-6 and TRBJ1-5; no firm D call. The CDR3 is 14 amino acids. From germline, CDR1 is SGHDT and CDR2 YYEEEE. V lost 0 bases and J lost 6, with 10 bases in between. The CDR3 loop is CASSLVGDGQPQHF. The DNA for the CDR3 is TGTGCCAGCAGCTTGGTTGGGGATGGTCAGCCCCAGCATTTT. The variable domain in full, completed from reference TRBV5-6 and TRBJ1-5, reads DAGVTQSPTHLIKTRGQQVTLRCSPKSGHDTVSWYQQALGQGPQFIFQYYEEEERQRGNFPDRFSGHQFPNYSSELNVNALLLGDSALYLCASSLVGDGQPQHFGDGTRLSIL.

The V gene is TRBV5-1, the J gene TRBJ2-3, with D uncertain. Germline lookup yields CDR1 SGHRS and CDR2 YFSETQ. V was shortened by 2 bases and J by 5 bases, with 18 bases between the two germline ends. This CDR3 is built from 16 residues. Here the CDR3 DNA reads TGCGCCAGCAGCTTTTGGGCTTTGAAACCCCAAGATACGCAGTATTTT. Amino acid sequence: CASSFWALKPQDTQYF.

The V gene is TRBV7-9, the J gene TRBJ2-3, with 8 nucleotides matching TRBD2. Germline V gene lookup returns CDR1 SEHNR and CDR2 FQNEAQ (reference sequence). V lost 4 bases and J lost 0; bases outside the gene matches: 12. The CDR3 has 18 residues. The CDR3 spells CASSSFPGLVTSTDTQYF. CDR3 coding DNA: TGTGCCAGCAGCTCGTTCCCGGGACTAGTGACTAGCACAGATACGCAGTATTTT.

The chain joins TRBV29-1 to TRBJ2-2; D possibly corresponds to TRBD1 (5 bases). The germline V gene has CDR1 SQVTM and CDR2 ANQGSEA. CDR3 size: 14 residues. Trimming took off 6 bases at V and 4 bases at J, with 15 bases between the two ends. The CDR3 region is CSVVKGISTGELFF. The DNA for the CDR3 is TGCAGCGTCGTAAAGGGGATCTCCACCGGGGAGCTGTTTTTT.

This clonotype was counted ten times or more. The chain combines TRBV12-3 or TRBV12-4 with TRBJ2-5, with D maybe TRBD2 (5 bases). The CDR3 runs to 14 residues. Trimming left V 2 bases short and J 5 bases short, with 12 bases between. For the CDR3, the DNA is TGTGCCAGCAGTTTATCCGGACTGGGGGAGACCCAGTACTTC. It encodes CASSLSGLGETQYF.

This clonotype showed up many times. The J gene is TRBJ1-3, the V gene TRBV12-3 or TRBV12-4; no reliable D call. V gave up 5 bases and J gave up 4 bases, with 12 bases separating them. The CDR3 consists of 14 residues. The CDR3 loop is CASSERGRGNTIYF. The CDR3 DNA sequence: TGTGCCAGCAGTGAGAGAGGGCGCGGAAACACCATATATTTT.

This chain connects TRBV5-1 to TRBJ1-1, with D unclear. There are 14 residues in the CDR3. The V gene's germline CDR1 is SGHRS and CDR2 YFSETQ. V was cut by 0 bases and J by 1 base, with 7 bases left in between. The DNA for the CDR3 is TGCGCCAGCAGCTTGGGGAGTTCGAACACTGAAGCTTTCTTT. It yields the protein CASSLGSSNTEAFF.

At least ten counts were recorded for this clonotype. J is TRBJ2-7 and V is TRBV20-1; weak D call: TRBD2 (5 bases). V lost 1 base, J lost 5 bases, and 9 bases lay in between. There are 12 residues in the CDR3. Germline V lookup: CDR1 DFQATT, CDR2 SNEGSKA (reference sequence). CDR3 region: CSARGLRDEQYF. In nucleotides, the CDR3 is TGCAGTGCTAGAGGTTTGAGGGACGAGCAGTACTTC.

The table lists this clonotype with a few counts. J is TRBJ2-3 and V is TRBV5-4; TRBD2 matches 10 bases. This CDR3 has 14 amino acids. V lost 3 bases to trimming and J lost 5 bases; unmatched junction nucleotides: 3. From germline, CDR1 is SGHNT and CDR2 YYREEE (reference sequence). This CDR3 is CASSSGLAEDTQYF. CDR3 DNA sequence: TGTGCCAGCAGCTCTGGACTAGCGGAAGATACGCAGTATTTT.

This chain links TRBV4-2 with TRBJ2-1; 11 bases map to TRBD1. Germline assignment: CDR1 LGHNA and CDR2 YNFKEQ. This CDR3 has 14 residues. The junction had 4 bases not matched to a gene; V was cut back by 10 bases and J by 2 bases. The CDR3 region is CATGQGATYNEQFF. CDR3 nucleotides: TGTGCCACCGGACAGGGGGCAACCTACAATGAGCAGTTCTTC.

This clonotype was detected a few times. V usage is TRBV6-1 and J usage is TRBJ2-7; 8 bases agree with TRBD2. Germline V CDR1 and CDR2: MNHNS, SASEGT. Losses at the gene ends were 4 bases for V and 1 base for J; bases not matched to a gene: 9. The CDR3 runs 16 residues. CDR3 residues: CASSAPSSGSSYEQYV. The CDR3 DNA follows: TGTGCCAGCAGTGCCCCTTCTAGCGGGTCGTCCTACGAGCAGTACGTC.

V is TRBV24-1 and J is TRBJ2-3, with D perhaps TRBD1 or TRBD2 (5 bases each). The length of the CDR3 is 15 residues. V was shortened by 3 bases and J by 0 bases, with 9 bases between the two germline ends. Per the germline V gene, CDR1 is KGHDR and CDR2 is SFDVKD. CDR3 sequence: CATSDNRDSTDTQYF. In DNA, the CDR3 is TGTGCCACCAGTGATAACCGGGACAGCACAGATACGCAGTATTTT.